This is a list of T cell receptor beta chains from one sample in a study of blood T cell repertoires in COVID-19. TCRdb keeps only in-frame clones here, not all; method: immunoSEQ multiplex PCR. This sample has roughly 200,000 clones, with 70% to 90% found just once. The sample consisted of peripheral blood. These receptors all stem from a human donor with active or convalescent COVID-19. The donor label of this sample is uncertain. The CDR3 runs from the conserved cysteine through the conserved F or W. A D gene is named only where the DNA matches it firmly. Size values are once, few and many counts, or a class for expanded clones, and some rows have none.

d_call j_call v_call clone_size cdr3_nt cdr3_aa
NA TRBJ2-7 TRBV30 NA TGTGCCTGGAGGACGTTGGGCCACTACGAGCAGTACTTC CAWRTLGHYEQYF
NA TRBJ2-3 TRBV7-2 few TGTGCCAGCAGCCCCCGGGGGACCTTCACAGATACGCAGTATTTT CASSPRGTFTDTQYF
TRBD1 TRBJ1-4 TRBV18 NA TGTGCCAGCTCACTGACAGGGGGTCTAAATGAAAAACTGTTTTTT CASSLTGGLNEKLFF
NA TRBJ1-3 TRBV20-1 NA TGCAGTGCTAGCTGGGCCGACACCATATATTTT CSASWADTIYF
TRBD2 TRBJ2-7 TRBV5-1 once TGCGCCAGCAGCCCATTTAGCGGGAGCTTCGACGAGCAGTACTTC CASSPFSGSFDEQYF
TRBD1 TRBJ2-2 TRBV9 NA TGTGCCAGCAGCAACCGGACAGGGACGCGGGCAAAGGCACCCGGGGAGCTGTTTTTT CASSNRTGTRAKAPGELFF
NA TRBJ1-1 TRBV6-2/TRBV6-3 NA TGTGCCAGCAGCGACTCACCGGACTTTTGGGCTTTCTTT CASSDSPDFWAFF
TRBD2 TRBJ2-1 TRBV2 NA TGTGCCAGCAGAGGGACTAGCAGCTACAATGAGCAGTTCTTC CASRGTSSYNEQFF
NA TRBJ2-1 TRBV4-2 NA TGTGCCAGCAGTAGGGCAGGGGTAGGGGATGAGCAGTTCTTC CASSRAGVGDEQFF
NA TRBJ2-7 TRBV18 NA TGTGCCAGCTCACCGTCGAGGAGTAGCTACGAGCAGTACTTC CASSPSRSSYEQYF
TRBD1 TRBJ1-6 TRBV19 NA TGTGCCAGCTCCCCGGGACAGTATAATTCACCCCTCCACTTT CASSPGQYNSPLHF
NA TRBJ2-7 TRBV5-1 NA TGCGCCAGCAGCCTTGGCGGGGACAGCAGACACGAGCAGTACTTC CASSLGGDSRHEQYF
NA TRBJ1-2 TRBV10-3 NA TGTGCCATCAGTGCTAGGTCAGCCTGGGGAGCTAACTATGGCTACACCTTC CAISARSAWGANYGYTF
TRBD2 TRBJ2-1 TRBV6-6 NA TGTGCCAGCAGGTTTACTAGCGGGGGTACTAATGAGCAGTTCTTC CASRFTSGGTNEQFF
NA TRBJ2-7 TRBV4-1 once TGCGCCAGCAGCCAAGATCCGATGGGCACCTACGAGCAGTACTTC CASSQDPMGTYEQYF
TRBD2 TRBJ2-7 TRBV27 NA TGTGCCAGCAGTTTGTGGACTAGCGTCTACGAGCAGTACTTC CASSLWTSVYEQYF
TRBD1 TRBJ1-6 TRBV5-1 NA TGCGCCAGCAGCTTGGAGGGGGCGTATAATTCACCCCTCCACTTT CASSLEGAYNSPLHF
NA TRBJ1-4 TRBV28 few TGTGCCAGCAGTCCCGCAGATAATGAAAAACTGTTTTTT CASSPADNEKLFF
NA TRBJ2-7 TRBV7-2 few TGTGCCAGCAGCATCGGACTGGACGAGCAGTACTTC CASSIGLDEQYF
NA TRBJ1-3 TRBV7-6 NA TGTGCCAGCAGCTTGGCAGGGCCGAACACCATATATTTT CASSLAGPNTIYF
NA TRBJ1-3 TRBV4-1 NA TGCGCCAGCAGCGCCAAACAGGGCGCAGGAAACACCATATATTTT CASSAKQGAGNTIYF
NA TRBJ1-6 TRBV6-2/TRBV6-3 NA TGTGCCAGCAGTCAACGGGACACTAATTCACCCCTCCACTTT CASSQRDTNSPLHF